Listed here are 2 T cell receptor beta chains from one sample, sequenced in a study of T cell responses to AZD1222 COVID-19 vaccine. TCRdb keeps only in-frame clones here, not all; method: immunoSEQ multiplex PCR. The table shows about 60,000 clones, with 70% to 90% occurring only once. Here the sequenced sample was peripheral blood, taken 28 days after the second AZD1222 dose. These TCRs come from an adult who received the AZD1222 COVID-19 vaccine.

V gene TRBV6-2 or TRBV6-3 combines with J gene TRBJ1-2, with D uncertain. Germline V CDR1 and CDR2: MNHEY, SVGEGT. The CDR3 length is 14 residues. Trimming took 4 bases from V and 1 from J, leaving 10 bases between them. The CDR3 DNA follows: TGTGCCAGCAGTTCGGTCGGCCTTAACTATGGCTACACCTTC. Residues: CASSSVGLNYGYTF.

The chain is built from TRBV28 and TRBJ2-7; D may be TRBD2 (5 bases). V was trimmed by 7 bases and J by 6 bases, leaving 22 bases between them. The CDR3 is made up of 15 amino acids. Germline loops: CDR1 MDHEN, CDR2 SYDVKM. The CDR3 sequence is CASNPAAAGRSEQYF. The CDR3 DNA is TGTGCCAGCAATCCCGCGGCGGCGGGCCGCAGCGAGCAGTACTTC.